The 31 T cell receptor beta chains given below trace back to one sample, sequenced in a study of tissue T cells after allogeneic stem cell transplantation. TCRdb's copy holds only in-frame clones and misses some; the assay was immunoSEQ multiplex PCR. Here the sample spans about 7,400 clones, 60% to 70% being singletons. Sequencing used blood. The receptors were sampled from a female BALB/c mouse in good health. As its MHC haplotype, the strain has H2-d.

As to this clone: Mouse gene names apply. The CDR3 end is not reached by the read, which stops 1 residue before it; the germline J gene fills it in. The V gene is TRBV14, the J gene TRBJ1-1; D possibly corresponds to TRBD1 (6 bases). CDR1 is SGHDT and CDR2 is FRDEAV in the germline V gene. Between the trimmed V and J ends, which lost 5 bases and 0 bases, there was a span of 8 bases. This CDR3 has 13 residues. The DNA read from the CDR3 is TGTGCCAGCAGGACAGGTGCAAACACAGAAGTCTTC. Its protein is CASRTGANTEVF. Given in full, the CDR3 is CASRTGANTEVFF.

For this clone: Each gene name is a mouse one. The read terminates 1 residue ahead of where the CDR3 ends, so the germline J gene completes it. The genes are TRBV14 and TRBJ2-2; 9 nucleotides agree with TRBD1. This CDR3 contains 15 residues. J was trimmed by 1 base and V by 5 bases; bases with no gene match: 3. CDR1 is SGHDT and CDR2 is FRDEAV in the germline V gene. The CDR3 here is CASSLGQGNTGQLYF. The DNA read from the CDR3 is TGTGCCAGCAGCCTGGGACAGGGAAACACCGGGCAGCTCTAC.

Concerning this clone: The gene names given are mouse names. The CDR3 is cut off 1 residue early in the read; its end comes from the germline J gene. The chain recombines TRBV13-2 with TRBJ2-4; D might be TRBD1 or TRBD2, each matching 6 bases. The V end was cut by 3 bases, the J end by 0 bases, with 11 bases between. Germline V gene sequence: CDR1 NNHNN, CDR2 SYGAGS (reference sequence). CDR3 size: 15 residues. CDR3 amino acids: CASGVWGPSQNTLYF. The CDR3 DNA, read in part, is TGTGCCAGCGGTGTGTGGGGGCCTAGTCAAAACACCTTGTAC.

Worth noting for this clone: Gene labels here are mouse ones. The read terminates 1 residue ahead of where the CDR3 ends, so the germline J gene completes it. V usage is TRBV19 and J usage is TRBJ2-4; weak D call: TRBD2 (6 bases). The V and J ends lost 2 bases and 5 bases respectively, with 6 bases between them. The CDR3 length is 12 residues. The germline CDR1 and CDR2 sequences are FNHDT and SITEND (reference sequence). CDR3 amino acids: CASSMGGNTLYF. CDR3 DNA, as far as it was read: TGTGCCAGCAGTATGGGGGGAAACACCTTGTAC.

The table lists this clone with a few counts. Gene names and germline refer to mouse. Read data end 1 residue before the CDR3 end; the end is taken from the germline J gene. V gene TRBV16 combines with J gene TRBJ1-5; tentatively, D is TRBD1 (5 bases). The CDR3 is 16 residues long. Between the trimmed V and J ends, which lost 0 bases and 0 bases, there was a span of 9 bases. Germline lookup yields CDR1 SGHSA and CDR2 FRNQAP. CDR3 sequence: CASSLDSDTNNQAPLF. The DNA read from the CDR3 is TGTGCAAGCAGCTTAGATTCGGACACTAACAACCAGGCTCCGCTT.

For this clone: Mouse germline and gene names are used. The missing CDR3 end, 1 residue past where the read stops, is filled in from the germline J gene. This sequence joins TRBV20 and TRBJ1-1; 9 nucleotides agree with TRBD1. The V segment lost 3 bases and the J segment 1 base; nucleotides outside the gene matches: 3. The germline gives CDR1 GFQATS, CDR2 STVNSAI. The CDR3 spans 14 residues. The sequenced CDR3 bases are TGTGGTGCTAGCCGACAGGGGGGGAACACAGAAGTCTTC. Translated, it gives CGASRQGGNTEVF. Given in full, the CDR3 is CGASRQGGNTEVFF.

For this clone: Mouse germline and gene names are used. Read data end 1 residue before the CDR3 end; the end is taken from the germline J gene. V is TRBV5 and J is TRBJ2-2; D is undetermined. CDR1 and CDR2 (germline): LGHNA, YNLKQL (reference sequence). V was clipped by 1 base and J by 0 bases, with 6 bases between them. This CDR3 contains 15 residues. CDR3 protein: CASSQAQSNTGQLYF. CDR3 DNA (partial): TGTGCCAGCAGCCAAGCACAGTCAAACACCGGGCAGCTCTAC.

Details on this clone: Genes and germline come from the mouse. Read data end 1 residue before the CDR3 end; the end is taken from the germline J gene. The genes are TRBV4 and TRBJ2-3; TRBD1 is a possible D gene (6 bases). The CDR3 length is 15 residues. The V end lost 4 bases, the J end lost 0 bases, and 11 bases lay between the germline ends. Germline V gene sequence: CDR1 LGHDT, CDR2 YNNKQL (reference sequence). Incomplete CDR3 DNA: TGTGCCAGCAGCTTACAGGGAAAGAGTGCAGAAACGCTGTAT. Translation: CASSLQGKSAETLY. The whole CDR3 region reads CASSLQGKSAETLYF.

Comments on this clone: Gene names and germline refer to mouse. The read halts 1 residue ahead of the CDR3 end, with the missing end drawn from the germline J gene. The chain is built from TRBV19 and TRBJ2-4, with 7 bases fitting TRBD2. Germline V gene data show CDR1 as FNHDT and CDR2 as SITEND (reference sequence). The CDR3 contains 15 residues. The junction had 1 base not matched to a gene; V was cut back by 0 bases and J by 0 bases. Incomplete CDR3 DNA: TGTGCCAGCAGTATAGGTGGGGGGAGTCAAAACACCTTGTAC. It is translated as CASSIGGGSQNTLY. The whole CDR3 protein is CASSIGGGSQNTLYF.

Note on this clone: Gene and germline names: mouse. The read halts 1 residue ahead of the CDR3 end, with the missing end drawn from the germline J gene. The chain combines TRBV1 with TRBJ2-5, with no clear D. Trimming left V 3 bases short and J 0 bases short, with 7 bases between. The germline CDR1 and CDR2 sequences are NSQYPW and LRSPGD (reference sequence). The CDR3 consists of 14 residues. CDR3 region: CTCSAPGNQDTQYF. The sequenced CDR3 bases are TGCACCTGCAGTGCCCCGGGAAACCAAGACACCCAGTAC. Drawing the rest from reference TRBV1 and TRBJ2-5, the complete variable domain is VTLLEQNPRWRLVPRGQAVNLRCILKNSQYPWMSWYQQDLQKQLQWLFTLRSPGDKEVKSLPGADYLATRVTDTELRLQVANMSQGRTLYCTCSAPGNQDTQYFGPGTRLLVL.

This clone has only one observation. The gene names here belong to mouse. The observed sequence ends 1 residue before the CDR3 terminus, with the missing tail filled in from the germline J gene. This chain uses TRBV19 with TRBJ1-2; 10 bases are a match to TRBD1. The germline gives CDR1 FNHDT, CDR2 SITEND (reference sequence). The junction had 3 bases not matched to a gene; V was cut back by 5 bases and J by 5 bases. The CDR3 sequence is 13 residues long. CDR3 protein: CASRGQGQSDYTF. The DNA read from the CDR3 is TGTGCCAGCAGGGGACAGGGGCAGTCCGACTACACC.

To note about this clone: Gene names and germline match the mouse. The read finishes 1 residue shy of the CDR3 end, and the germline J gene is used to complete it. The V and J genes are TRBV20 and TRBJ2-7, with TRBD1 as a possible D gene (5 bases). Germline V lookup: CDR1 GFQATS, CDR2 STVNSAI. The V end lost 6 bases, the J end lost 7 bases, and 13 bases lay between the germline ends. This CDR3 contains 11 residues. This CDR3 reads CGALAGREQYF. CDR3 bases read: TGTGGTGCCCTGGCAGGGAGGGAACAGTAC.

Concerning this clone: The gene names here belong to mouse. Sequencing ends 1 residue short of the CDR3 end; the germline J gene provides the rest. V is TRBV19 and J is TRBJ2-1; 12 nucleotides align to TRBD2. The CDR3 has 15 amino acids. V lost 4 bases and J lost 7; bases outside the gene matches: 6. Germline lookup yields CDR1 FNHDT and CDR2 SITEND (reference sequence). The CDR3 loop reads CASSLTGGARAEQFF. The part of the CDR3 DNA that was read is TGTGCCAGCAGTCTGACTGGGGGGGCGCGGGCTGAGCAGTTC. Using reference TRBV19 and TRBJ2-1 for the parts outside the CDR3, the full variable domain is GGIITQTPKFLIGQEGQKLTLKCQQNFNHDTMYWYRQDSGKGLRLIYYSITENDLQKGDLSEGYDASREKKSSFSLTVTSAQKNEMAVFLCASSLTGGARAEQFFGPGTRLTVL.

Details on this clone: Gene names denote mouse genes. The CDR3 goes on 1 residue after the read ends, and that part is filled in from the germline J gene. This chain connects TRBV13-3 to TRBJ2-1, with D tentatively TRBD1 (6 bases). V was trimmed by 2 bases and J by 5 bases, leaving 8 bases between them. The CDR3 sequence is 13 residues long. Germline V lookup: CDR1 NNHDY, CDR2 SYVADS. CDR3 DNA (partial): TGTGCCAGCAGTGAAGGGACAAATGCTGAGCAGTTC. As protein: CASSEGTNAEQF. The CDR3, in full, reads CASSEGTNAEQFF.

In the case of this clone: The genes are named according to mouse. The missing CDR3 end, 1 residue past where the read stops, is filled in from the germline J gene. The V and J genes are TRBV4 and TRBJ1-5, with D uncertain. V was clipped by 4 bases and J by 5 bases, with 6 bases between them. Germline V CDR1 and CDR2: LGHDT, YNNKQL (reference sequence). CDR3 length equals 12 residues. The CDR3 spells CASSFPDQAPLF. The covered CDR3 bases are TGTGCCAGCAGCTTTCCAGACCAGGCTCCGCTT.

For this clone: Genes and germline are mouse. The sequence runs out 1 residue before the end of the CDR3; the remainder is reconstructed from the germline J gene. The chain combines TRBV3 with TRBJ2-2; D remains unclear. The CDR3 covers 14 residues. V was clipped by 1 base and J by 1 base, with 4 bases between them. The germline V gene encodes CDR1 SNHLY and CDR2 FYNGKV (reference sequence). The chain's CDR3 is CASSLERNTGQLYF. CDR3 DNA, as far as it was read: TGTGCCAGCAGCTTAGAACGAAACACCGGGCAGCTCTAC.

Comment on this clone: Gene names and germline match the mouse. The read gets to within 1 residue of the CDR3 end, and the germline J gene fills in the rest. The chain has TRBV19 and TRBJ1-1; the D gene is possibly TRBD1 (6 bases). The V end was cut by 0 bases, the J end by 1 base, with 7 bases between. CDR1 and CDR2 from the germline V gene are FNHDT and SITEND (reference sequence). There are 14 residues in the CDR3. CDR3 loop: CASSIAGVNTEVFF. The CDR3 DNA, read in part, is TGTGCCAGCAGTATAGCAGGGGTGAACACAGAAGTCTTC.

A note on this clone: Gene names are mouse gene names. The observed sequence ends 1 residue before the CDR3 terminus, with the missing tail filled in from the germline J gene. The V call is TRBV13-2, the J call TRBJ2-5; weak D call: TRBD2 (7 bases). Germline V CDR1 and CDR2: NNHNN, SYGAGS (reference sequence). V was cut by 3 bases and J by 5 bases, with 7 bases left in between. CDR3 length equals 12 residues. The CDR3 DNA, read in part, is TGTGCCAGCGGTGGGGGGGCAGACACCCAGTAC. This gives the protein CASGGGADTQY. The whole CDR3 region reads CASGGGADTQYF.

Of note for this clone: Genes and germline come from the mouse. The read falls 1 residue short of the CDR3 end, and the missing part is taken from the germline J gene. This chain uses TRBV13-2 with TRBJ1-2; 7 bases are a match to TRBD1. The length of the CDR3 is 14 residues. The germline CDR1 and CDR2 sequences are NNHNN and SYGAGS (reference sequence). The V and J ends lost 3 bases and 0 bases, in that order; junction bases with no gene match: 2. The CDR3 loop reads CASGAGTANSDYTF. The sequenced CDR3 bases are TGTGCCAGCGGTGCGGGGACAGCAAACTCCGACTACACC.

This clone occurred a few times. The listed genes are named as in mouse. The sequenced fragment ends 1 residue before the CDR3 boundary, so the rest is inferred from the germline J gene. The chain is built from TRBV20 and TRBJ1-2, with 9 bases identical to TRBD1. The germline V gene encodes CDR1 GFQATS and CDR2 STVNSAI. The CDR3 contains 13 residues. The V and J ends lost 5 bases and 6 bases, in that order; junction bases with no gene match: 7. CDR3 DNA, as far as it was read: TGTGGTGCTGCCGGGACAGGGAACCCCGACTACACC. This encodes CGAAGTGNPDYT. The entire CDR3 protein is CGAAGTGNPDYTF.

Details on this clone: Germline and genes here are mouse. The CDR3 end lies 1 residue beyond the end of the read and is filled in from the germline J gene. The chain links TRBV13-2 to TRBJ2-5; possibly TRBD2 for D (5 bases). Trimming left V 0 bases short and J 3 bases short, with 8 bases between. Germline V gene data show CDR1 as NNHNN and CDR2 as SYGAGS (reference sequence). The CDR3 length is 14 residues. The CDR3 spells CASGDALGQDTQYF. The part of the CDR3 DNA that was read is TGTGCCAGCGGTGATGCCCTGGGACAAGACACCCAGTAC.

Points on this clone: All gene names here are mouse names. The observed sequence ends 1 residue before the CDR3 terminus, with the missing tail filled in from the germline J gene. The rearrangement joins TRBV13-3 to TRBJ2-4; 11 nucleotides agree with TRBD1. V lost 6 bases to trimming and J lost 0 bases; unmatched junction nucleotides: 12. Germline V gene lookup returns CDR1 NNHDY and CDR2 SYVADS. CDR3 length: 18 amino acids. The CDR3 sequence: CASTDRGRREDSQNTLYF. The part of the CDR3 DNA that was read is TGTGCCAGCACGGACAGGGGGCGCAGAGAGGATAGTCAAAACACCTTGTAC.

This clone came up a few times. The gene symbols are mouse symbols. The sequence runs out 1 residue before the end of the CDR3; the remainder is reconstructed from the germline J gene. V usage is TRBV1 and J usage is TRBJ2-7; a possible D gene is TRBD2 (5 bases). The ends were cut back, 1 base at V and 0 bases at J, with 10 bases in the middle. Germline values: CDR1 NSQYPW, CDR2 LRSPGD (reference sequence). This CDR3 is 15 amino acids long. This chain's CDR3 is CTCSAAWGSSYEQYF. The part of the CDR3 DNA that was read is TGCACCTGCAGTGCAGCTTGGGGAAGCTCCTATGAACAGTAC. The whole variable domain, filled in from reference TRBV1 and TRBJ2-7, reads VTLLEQNPRWRLVPRGQAVNLRCILKNSQYPWMSWYQQDLQKQLQWLFTLRSPGDKEVKSLPGADYLATRVTDTELRLQVANMSQGRTLYCTCSAAWGSSYEQYFGPGTRLTVL.

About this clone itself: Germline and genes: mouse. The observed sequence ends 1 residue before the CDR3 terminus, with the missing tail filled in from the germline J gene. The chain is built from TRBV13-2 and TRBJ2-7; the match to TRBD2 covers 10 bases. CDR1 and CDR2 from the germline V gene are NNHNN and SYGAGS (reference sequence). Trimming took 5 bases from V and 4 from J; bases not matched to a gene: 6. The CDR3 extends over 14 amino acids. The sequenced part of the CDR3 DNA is TGTGCCAGCGGGACCGGGACTGGGGTTTATGAACAGTAC. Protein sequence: CASGTGTGVYEQY. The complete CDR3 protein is CASGTGTGVYEQYF.

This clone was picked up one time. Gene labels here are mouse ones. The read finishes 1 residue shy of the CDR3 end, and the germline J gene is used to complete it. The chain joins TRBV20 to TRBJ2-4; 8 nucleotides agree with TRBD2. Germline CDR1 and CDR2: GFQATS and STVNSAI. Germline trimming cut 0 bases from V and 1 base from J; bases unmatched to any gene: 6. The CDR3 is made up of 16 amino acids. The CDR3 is CGARDLWGVGQNTLYF. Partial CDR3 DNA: TGTGGTGCTAGGGATCTCTGGGGGGTGGGTCAAAACACCTTGTAC.

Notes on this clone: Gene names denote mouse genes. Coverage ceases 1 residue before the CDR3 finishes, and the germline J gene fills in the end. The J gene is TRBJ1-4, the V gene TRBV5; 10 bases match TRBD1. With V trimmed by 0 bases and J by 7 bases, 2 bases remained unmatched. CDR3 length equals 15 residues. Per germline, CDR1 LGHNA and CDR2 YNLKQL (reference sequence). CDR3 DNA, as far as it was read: TGTGCCAGCAGCCAAGAGGGACAGGGGCCCGAAAGATTATTT. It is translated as CASSQEGQGPERLF. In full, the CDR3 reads CASSQEGQGPERLFF.

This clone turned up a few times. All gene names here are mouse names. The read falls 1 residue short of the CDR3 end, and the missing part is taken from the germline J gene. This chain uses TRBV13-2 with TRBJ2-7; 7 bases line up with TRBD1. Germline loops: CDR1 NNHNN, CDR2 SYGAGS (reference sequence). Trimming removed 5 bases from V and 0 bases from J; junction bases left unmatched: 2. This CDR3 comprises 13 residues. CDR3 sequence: CASGGTASYEQYF. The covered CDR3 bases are TGTGCCAGCGGGGGGACAGCCTCCTATGAACAGTAC.

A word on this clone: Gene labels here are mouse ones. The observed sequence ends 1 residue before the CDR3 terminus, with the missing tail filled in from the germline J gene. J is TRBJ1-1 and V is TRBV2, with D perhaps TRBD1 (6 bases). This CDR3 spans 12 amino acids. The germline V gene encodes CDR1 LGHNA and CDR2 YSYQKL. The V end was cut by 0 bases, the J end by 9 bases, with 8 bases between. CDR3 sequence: CASSQDGTKVFF. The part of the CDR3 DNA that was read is TGTGCCAGCAGCCAAGACGGGACAAAAGTCTTC.

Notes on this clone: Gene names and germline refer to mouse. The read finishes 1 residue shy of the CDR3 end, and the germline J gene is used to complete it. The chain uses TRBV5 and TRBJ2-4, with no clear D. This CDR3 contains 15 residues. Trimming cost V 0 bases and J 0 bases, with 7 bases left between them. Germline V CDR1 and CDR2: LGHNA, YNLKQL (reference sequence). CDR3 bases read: TGTGCCAGCAGCCAAGACGGGTTTAGTCAAAACACCTTGTAC. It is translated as CASSQDGFSQNTLY. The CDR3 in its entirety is CASSQDGFSQNTLYF.

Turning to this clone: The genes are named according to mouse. The CDR3 bases that were read are TGTGCCAGCAGTTTGGGTGAAACGCTGTAT. The encoded protein is CASSLGETLY. The entire CDR3 protein reads CASSLGETLYF. This chain connects TRBV15 to TRBJ2-3; no firm D call. The read comes to an end 1 residue before the CDR3 does, leaving the germline J gene to fill in the end. V lost 3 bases, J lost 6 bases, and 4 bases lay in between. Germline values: CDR1 SGHND, CDR2 FRSKSL. CDR3 size: 11 residues. Filled out from reference TRBV15 and TRBJ2-3, the complete variable domain reads DAGVTQTPRHEVAEKGQTIILKCEPVSGHNDLFWYRQTKIQGLELLSYFRSKSLMEDGGAFKDRFKAEMLNSSFSTLKIQPTEPKDSAVYLCASSLGETLYFGSGTRLTVL.

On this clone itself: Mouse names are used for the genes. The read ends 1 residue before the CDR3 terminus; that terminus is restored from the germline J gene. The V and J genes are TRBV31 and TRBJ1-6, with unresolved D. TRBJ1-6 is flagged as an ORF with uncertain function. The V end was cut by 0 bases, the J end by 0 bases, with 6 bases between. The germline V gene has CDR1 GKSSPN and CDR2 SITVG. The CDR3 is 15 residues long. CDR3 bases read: TGTGCCTGGAGTCTAACAAATTCCTATAATTCGCCCCTCTAC. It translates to CAWSLTNSYNSPLY. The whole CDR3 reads CAWSLTNSYNSPLYF.